The subject of this entry is one T cell receptor (beta chain). The germline CDR1 and CDR2 sequences are SNHLY and FYNNEI. The CDR3 loop spans 14 amino acids. V lost 5 bases, J lost 5 bases, and 13 bases lay in between. The entry originates in a study of blood T cell repertoires in COVID-19. Methods used by the authors: Counts of nucleated cells, estimated from reference gene primer amplification, were obtained. TCRdb keeps only in-frame clones here, not all; method: immunoSEQ multiplex PCR. V and J calls and clone size are given by that table; D and trimming were obtained from the DNA. The sample yields about 440,000 clones, approximately 90% seen once. Seattle participants joined during active infection and were tracked over time.

The rearrangement joins TRBV2 to TRBJ1-5; D remains unclear. The sequenced material came from peripheral blood. This receptor was identified in a woman in her 50s with COVID-19, enrolled during active disease. In nucleotides, the CDR3 is TGTGCCAGCAGTTCGGACGGGAGAGATCAGCCCCAGCATTTT. The encoded protein is CASSSDGRDQPQHF. Using reference TRBV2 and TRBJ1-5 for the parts outside the CDR3, the full variable domain is EPEVTQTPSHQVTQMGQEVILRCVPISNHLYFYWYRQILGQKVEFLVSFYNNEISEKSEIFDDQFSVERPDGSNFTLKIRSTKLEDSAMYFCASSSDGRDQPQHFGDGTRLSIL.